This record concerns one TCR beta chain sequence. Its antigen is as yet unknown. The source of the sample is a study of blood T cells in healthy people across ages. Using a J-beta primer mix together with a sample-barcoded 5' primer, a second PCR was run for about 6 to 11 cycles. In TCRdb, the 5' RACE reads were re-called with MiXCR into one record per CDR3 protein. Of over 1.5 million distinct CDR3 sequences in the sample, around half were seen once. The draw of peripheral blood yielded around 10 milliliters from each donor. Study-level findings and limits: Diversity estimated from one million T cells was considered an underestimate.

Germline-derived CDR1 and CDR2 are LGHNA and YSLEER. The V segment lost 3 bases and the J segment 5 bases; nucleotides outside the gene matches: 11. The CDR3 sequence is 17 residues long. This TCR was sampled from a woman in her forties in good health. This chain connects TRBV4-3 to TRBJ1-1; 11 bases map to TRBD1. The sequenced sample was blood. This CDR3 is CASSQDRGPYKSTEAFF. The DNA of the CDR3 is TGCGCCAGCAGCCAGGACAGGGGGCCGTACAAGTCGACTGAAGCTTTCTTT.